One sample yielded the 6 T cell receptor beta chains listed below, sequenced in a study of CD8+ T cells in alopecia areata. RNA was extracted and reverse transcribed into cDNA as the sequencing template. Libraries were prepared by immunoSEQ multiplex PCR; TCRdb keeps only in-frame clonotypes and omits some of them. Of 98,000 or so clones listed, 45% to 60% are singletons. The source material was NKG2D-low CD8+ T cells sorted from blood. Receptors originate from a human donor with alopecia areata.

The genes are TRBV7-6 and TRBJ1-2; no clear D gene. The CDR3 spans 14 residues. Trimming took 1 base from V and 9 from J, leaving 15 bases between them. CDR1 is SGHVS and CDR2 is FNYEAQ in the germline V gene. CDR3: CASSLELVPRSYTF. CDR3 nucleotides: TGTGCCAGCAGCTTAGAATTGGTACCTCGAAGCTACACCTTC.

The CDR3 DNA reads TGTGCCAGCAGTTCCCGGGGTGGGGGAAATCAGCCCCAGCATTTT. Translation gives CASSSRGGGNQPQHF. The J gene is TRBJ1-5, the V gene TRBV28, with a weak D call TRBD1 (5 bases). Trimming took off 4 bases at V and 4 bases at J, with 14 bases between the two ends. CDR1 and CDR2 (germline): MDHEN, SYDVKM. The CDR3 has 15 amino acids. Based on the CDR3 plus reference TRBV28 and TRBJ1-5, the full variable domain is DVKVTQSSRYLVKRTGEKVFLECVQDMDHENMFWYRQDPGLGLRLIYFSYDVKMKEKGDIPEGYSVSREKKERFSLILESASTNQTSMYLCASSSRGGGNQPQHFGDGTRLSIL.

This sequence joins TRBV4-1 and TRBJ2-4; D is uncertain. CDR1 and CDR2 (germline): MGHRA, YSYEKL. Trimming took off 6 bases at V and 3 bases at J, with 9 bases between the two ends. This CDR3 contains 13 residues. CDR3 nucleotides: TGCGCCAGCAGTGGGTTAGGCAAAAACATTCAGTACTTC. Protein product: CASSGLGKNIQYF.

The chain links TRBV28 to TRBJ2-7, with 7 bases lining up with TRBD1. After removal of 5 bases from V and 7 bases from J, the junction contained 14 bases not matched to a gene. The CDR3 runs to 15 residues. The V gene's germline CDR1 is MDHEN and CDR2 SYDVKM. The CDR3 protein is CASSPRDRPLREQYF. The CDR3 DNA reads TGTGCCAGCAGTCCAAGGGACAGACCCCTAAGGGAGCAGTACTTC.

By share, this clone ranks as medium-sized. CDR3 region: CASGEASGDAYEQYF. As DNA, the CDR3 is TGTGCCAGCGGCGAAGCTAGCGGGGACGCCTACGAGCAGTACTTC. The chain carries TRBV7-2 and TRBJ2-7; 9 bases map to TRBD2. V gave up 8 bases and J gave up 2 bases; unmatched junction bases: 10. CDR1 is SGHTA and CDR2 is FQGNSA in the germline V gene. This CDR3 has 15 amino acids.

The chain carries TRBV27 and TRBJ1-2, with D perhaps TRBD1 (6 bases). V lost 3 bases and J lost 7, with 12 bases in between. The CDR3 sequence is 13 residues long. The V gene's germline CDR1 is MNHEY and CDR2 SMNVEV (reference sequence). CDR3 coding DNA: TGTGCCAGCAGTTTTGCAGGGGACGGTGGCTACACCTTC. Encoded protein: CASSFAGDGGYTF.